This TCR beta chain was identified during a study of PD-1 blockade in classical Hodgkin lymphoma. General study results and limits: Complete responders' diversity at baseline resembled that of newly diagnosed patients. Factors driving the repertoire differences, possibly disease activity or prior therapy, remain undefined. Patients who began taking nivolumab under 1 year after ASCT were left out.

For this clone: Antigen: not known.

With no exception, relapse followed autologous stem cell transplantation in all patients, and brentuximab vedotin exposure varied. Best responses included complete response and partial response; otherwise, the best response was progressive disease. Germline V gene data show CDR1 as GTSNPN and CDR2 as SVGIG (reference sequence). V shed 4 bases and J 7 bases; nucleotides not matched to a gene: 9. The CDR3 covers 15 residues. TCRdb's copy holds only in-frame clones and misses some; the assay was immunoSEQ multiplex PCR. The sample includes about 30,000 clones, 71% of them seen just once. The source of this sequence is a human donor with classical Hodgkin lymphoma. This sequence joins TRBV30 and TRBJ1-6; 8 bases match TRBD1. The sample consisted of peripheral blood mononuclear cells (PBMCs), taken before the second cycle of nivolumab. For the CDR3, the DNA is TGTGCCTGGATAGGACAGGGCATTCTCAATTCACCCCTCCACTTT. The encoded protein is CAWIGQGILNSPLHF.